The entry below gives a single T cell receptor beta chain sequence along with its context. Its antigen is still unknown. The data were taken from a study of shared clonotypes between healthy human individuals. Study-wide background: CD4 naive cells filled three plates per donor, CD4 memory three, CD8 naive two and CD8 memory one. Study-level results: Apart from blood, nothing was sampled; tissue repertoires likely differ. Clonotypes which were not shared had lower generation probabilities than clonotypes that all four donors shared.

Naive CD45RA+ and memory CD45RA-negative subsets were split from CD4+ cells. The CDR3 length is 15 residues. Germline trimming cut 7 bases from V and 8 bases from J; bases unmatched to any gene: 13. Germline V gives CDR1 MNHNS, CDR2 SASEGT. Profiled with immunoSEQ multiplex PCR; TCRdb holds only in-frame clones, not every one. The data show 2,100,000 or so clones, approximately 95% seen once. The genes are TRBV6-1 and TRBJ1-4; 7 bases fit TRBD1. This clonotype was sampled from a man between 18 and 35 years old in good health. Sequences were obtained from naive CD4+ T cells sorted from blood. Subset of the sample: CD45RA+ positively selected. The CDR3 spells CASKPSTGVREKLFF. The CDR3 region has the DNA TGTGCCAGCAAGCCAAGTACAGGGGTGAGGGAAAAACTGTTTTTT.